This entry is about one T cell receptor (beta chain). Resolution of symptoms, clearance, or two negative PCRs was present in recovered Cohort 3 donors. The entry originates in a study of blood T cell repertoires in COVID-19. Per the study methods: Amplified reference gene primers provided the basis for estimating nucleated cell counts. Using immunoSEQ multiplex PCR, the repertoire was profiled, and TCRdb retains in-frame clones only, with some absent. V and J calls and clone size are given by that table; D and trimming were obtained from the DNA. The sample holds fewer than 350,000 clones; 80% to 90% are singletons and the top ten take under 2.5%. The germline gives CDR1 GTSNPN, CDR2 SVGIG (reference sequence). The CDR3 length is 12 residues. Trimming stripped 6 bases from V and 2 bases from J, with 9 bases between.

V and J are TRBV30 and TRBJ2-3; D remains unclear. This sequence originates from a man aged 30-40 years who had recovered from COVID-19. Specimen: PBMCs or T cells enriched from blood (not recorded which). The CDR3 nucleotides read TGTGCCTGTTCCTCTTCCACAGATACGCAGTATTTT. It specifies CACSSSTDTQYF.